This T cell receptor (beta chain) was sequenced in a study of response to subunit inactivated influenza vaccine (dated by TCRdb to the late 2010s). In the study overall: Deep quantitative T cell receptor repertoire profiling was used in the study to track responses to a trivalent subunit inactivated influenza vaccine.

The CDR3, from cysteine to phenylalanine, totals 14 residues. Left in the record is the CDR3 DNA by itself, 42 bases read in frame from the first base. The germline V gene encodes CDR1 ENHRY and CDR2 SYGVKD. Here V drops 3 bases and J drops 8 bases, and the junction holds 7 bases not matched to any gene. Overall results and qualifications from the work: It was suggested by the authors that each seasonal influenza vaccination may recruit only a limited number of new T cells.

Points on this clonotype: What this receptor recognizes is not known. Per-nucleotide qualities are absent, and no much larger clonotype sits a single base away.

The protocol used for the library was RT-PCR. For sequencing, an Illumina HiSeq 2500 was employed. In-frame beta chains were kept once TCRdb had trimmed the public reads at Q25 with fastp and called clones with MiXCR. Rows merge per CDR3 protein into single entries with the most common DNA and genes. In all, the sample holds over 400,000 distinct CDR3 sequences, and over 9.5% of those were seen once. Approximately 12% of the sample is in the top ten clones. The time point label, as the study defines it: approximately 40 days after influenza vaccine administration. The TCR sequence derives from a man aged 45 to 65 who received an inactivated influenza vaccine. Donor details come from another sample of the same person, matched by shared clones. The receptor chain draws on TRBV10-3 and TRBJ2-1, and 7 bases in between align with TRBD2. Source: PBMCs from blood, taken around seven weeks after vaccination. The sequenced DNA is TGTGCCATCAGTGAAGGAGGCGGGAGTTATGAGCAGTTCTTC. Translated, it reads CAISEGGGSYEQFF.